This TCR beta chain is from a study of cytomegalovirus exposure and HLA in healthy donors. Study as a whole: A previous analysis identified 90 million to 140 million unique TCR beta sequences derived from some 170 million T cells. Study-wide results and caveats: Exclusion as indistinguishable affected some V segments, including TRBV6-2 and TRBV6-3.

Both 60 Vbeta primers and 13 Jbeta primers went into the PCR. Assay used: immunoSEQ multiplex PCR; TCRdb lists only in-frame clones, some missing. Of 150,000 to 200,000 clones listed, 75% to 85% are singletons. Regarding this clone: As yet, its antigen is unknown.

This CDR3 has 15 residues. Germline-derived CDR1 and CDR2 are MNHNY and SVGAGI (reference sequence). J gave up 7 bases and V 6 bases, and 14 bases lay outside the gene matches. Specimen: PBMCs. The chain carries TRBV6-6 and TRBJ2-5, with 7 positions matching TRBD1. The sequence was collected from a woman in her 50s in good health and CMV-seronegative. The CDR3 reads CASSRPGQMPGTQYF. CDR3 in DNA: TGTGCCAGCAGCCGCCCGGGACAGATGCCGGGGACCCAGTACTTC.